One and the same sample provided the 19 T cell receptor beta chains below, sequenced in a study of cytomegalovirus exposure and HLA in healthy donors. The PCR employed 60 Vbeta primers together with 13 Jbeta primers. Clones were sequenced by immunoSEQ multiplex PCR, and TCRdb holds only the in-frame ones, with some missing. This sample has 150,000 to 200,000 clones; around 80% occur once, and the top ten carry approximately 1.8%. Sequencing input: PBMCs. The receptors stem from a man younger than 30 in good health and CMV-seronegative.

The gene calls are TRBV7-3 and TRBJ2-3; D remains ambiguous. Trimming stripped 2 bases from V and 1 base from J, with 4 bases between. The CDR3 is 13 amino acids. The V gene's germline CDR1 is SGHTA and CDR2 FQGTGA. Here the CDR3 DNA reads TGTGCCAGCAGCTTAGAGGGCACAGATACGCAGTATTTT. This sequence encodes CASSLEGTDTQYF. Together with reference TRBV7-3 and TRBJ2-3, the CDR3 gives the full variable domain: GAGVSQTPSNKVTEKGKYVELRCDPISGHTALYWYRQSLGQGPEFLIYFQGTGAADDSGLPNDRFFAVRPEGSVSTLKIQRTERGDSAVYLCASSLEGTDTQYFGPGTRLTVL.

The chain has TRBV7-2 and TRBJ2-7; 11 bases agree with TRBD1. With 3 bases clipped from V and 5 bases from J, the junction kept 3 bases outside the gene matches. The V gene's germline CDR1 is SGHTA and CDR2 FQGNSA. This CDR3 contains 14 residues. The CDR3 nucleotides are TGTGCCAGCAGCTTCCGGACAGGGGGCAACGAGCAGTACTTC. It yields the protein CASSFRTGGNEQYF.

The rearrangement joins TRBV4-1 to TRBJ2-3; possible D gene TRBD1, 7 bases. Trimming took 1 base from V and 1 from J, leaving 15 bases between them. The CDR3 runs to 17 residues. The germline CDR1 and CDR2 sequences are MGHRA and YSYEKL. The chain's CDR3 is CASSQVLGRGGTDTQYF. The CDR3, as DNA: TGCGCCAGCAGCCAAGTTTTAGGCAGGGGGGGCACAGATACGCAGTATTTT.

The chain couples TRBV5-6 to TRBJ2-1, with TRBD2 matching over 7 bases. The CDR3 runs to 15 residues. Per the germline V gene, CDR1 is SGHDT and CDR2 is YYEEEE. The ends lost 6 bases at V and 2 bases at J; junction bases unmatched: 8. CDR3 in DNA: TGTGCCAGCACCCTTGGGGGGGGGACCTACAATGAGCAGTTCTTC. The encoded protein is CASTLGGGTYNEQFF.

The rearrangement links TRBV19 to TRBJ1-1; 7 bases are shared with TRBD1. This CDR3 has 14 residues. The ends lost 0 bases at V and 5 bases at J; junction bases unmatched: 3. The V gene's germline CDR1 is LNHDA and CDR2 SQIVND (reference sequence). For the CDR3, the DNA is TGTGCCAGTAGTATAGAAGGGGGCGGGACTGAAGCTTTCTTT. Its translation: CASSIEGGGTEAFF.

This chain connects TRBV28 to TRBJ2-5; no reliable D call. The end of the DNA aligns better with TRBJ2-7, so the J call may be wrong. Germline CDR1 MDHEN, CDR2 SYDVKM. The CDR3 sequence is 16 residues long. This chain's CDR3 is CASRSPGSGLTYEQYF. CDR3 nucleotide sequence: TGTGCCAGCAGATCACCCGGATCGGGTTTAACCTACGAGCAGTACTTC.

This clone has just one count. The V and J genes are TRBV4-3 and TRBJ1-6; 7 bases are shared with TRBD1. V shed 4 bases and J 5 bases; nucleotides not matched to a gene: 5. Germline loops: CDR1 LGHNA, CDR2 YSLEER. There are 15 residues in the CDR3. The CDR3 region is CASSPGQRNNSPLHF. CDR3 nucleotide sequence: TGCGCCAGCAGCCCGGGACAGCGTAATAATTCACCCCTCCACTTT.

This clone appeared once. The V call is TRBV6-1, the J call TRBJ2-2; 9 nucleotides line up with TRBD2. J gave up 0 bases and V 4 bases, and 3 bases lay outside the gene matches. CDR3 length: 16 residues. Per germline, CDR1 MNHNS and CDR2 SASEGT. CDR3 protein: CASSGRTSANTGELFF. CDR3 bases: TGTGCCAGCAGTGGACGGACTAGCGCGAACACCGGGGAGCTGTTTTTT.

The CDR3 nucleotides read TGTGCCAGCAGTTTAACCGGACTTATCTCTGGAAACACCATATATTTT. This translates into CASSLTGLISGNTIYF. This chain joins TRBV28 and TRBJ1-3; D gene uncertain. This CDR3 has 16 residues. V was trimmed by 2 bases and J by 0 bases, leaving 11 bases between them. The germline CDR1 and CDR2 sequences are MDHEN and SYDVKM.

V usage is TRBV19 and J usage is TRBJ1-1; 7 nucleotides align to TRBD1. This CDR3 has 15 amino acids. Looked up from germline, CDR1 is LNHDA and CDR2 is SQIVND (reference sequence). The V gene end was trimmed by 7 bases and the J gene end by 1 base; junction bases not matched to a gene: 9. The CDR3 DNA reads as TGTGCCAGTACCGATCAGGGACAGACGAACACTGAAGCTTTCTTT. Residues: CASTDQGQTNTEAFF. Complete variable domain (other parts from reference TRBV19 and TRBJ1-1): DGGITQSPKYLFRKEGQNVTLSCEQNLNHDAMYWYRQDPGQGLRLIYYSQIVNDFQKGDIAEGYSVSREKKESFPLTVTSAQKNPTAFYLCASTDQGQTNTEAFFGQGTRLTVV.

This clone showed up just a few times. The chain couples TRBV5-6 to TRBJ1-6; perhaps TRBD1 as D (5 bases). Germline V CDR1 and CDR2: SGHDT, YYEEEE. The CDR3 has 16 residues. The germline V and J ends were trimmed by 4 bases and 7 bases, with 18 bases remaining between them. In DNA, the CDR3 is TGTGCCAGCAGCCAGGGAGGGGAGAGTTTAAATTCACCCCTCCACTTT. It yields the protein CASSQGGESLNSPLHF.

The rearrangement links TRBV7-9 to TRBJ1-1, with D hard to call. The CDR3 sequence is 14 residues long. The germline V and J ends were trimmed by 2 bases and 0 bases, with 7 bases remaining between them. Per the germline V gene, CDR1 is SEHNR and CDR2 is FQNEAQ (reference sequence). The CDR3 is CASSLTPMNTEAFF. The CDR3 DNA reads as TGTGCCAGCAGCTTAACACCGATGAACACTGAAGCTTTCTTT.

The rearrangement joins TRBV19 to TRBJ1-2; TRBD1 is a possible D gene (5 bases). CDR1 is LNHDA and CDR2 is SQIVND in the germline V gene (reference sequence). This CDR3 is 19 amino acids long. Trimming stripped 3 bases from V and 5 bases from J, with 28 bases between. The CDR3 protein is CASSIHFTSGTGFLYGYTF. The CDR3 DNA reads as TGTGCCAGTAGTATCCATTTCACCTCAGGAACAGGATTTTTGTATGGCTACACCTTC.

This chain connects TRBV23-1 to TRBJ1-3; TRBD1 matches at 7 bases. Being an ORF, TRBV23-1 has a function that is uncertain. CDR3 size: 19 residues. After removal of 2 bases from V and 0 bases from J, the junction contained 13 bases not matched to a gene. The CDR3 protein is CASSQKTGKPSSSGNTIYF. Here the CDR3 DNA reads TGCGCCAGCAGTCAAAAGACAGGGAAGCCTTCCTCCTCTGGAAACACCATATATTTT.

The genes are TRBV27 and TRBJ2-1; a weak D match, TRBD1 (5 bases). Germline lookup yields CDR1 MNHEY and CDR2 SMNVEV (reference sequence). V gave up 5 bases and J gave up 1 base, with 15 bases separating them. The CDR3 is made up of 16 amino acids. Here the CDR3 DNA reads TGTGCCAGCAGTATAGGGGCAGGGTATTCCTACAATGAGCAGTTCTTC. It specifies CASSIGAGYSYNEQFF.

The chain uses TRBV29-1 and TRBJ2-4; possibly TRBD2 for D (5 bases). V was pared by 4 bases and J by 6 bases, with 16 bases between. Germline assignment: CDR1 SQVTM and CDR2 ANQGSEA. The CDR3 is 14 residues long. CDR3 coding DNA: TGCAGCGTTGTAAGCGGTGTGCCCGGAAACATTCAGTACTTC. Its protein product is CSVVSGVPGNIQYF.

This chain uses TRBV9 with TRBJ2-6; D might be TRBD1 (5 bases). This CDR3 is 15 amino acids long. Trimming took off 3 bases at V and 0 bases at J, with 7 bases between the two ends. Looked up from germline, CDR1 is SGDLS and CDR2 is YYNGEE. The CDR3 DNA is TGTGCCAGCAGCGAGACAGCCTCTGGGGCCAACGTCCTGACTTTC. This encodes CASSETASGANVLTF.

CDR3 amino acids: CASSQDPGQGGETQYF. CDR3 sequence (DNA): TGTGCCAGCAGCCAAGACCCGGGACAGGGGGGAGAGACCCAGTACTTC. The V call is TRBV4-2, the J call TRBJ2-5; the match to TRBD1 covers 11 bases. V shed 0 bases, J shed 4 bases, and the junction held 4 bases outside the gene matches. Looked up from germline, CDR1 is LGHNA and CDR2 is YNFKEQ. CDR3 length: 16 residues.

The CDR3 protein is CASSVAGTSGRPGTGANVLTF. DNA for the CDR3: TGTGCCAGCAGCGTCGCCGGGACTAGCGGGAGACCGGGAACTGGGGCCAACGTCCTGACTTTC. The chain is built from TRBV9 and TRBJ2-6, with 14 bases matching TRBD2. The CDR3 is made up of 21 amino acids. Germline CDR1 SGDLS, CDR2 YYNGEE. J lost 2 bases, V lost 2 bases, and 12 bases had no gene match.